Detailed here is one T cell receptor (beta chain). Its antigen remains unidentified. Within one base of it there is no much larger clone, and no base qualities were kept. These data come from a study of T cell responses to AZD1222 COVID-19 vaccine (dated by TCRdb to 2020 to 2023). At the level of the whole study: A total of around 240 trial participants underwent TCR sequencing, of whom 200 to 220 had received two doses of AZD1222 and 26 had received two doses of the MenACWY control vaccine. Trial participants were enrolled by age into 18-55, 56-69 and 70-plus year subgroups, with about 150, 28 and 57 TCR-sequenced participants respectively. Points the paper makes about the study in general: Vaccine-associated CD4 TCRs spanned the whole spike protein, with dominant responses in regions 160-218 and 743-854. Because no day 14 peak-response samples were available, repertoires were characterized only after the peak T cell response. Most participants were white British and females outnumbered males, and the authors suggested that clonal diversity may have been underestimated. Conclusions about previously exposed vaccinees were limited because only six AZD1222 recipients were SARS-CoV-2 seropositive at baseline. Spike-specific TCR breadth and depth rose significantly after two AZD1222 doses compared with day 0 and with MenACWY recipients. Nearly half of unique spike-specific TCRs reportedly recognized epitopes outside regions mutated in the B.1.351 and B.1.1.7 variants. The 56-69-year group was small, and its depth increase did not reach significance, likely because of low power.

The cysteine opens and the phenylalanine closes a CDR3 of 12 amino acids. Solely the CDR3 DNA is kept, with 36 bases framed from the first base. V drops 2 bases and J drops 10 bases, leaving 11 bases in between. The sample's time point label, in plain terms: about 28 days (+/-7) after the second vaccine dose. AZD1222 recipients whose second dose came at about 4 weeks and those whose second dose came at about 12 weeks were combined into one group, since spike-specific TCR depth and breadth did not differ between the two schedules. Vaccinee samples came from UK trials COV001 and COV002, including a single-blind randomized controlled phase 2/3 trial of AZD1222 (ChAdOx1 nCoV-19) in healthy adults. For TCRbeta chain sequencing, PBMC samples were collected from trial participants at day 0 and at day 28 after the second dose. The CDR3 regions of human TCRbeta chains were analyzed by immunosequencing. The study's processing was this. TCRs in the repertoires were matched against a reference library of SARS-CoV-2-specific TCRs that had been generated with the MIRA antigen-specificity platform. Breadth meant the fraction of unique TCRs that were SARS-CoV-2-associated, whereas depth meant the fraction of total T cells that were SARS-CoV-2-associated. Using the MIRA data, each spike-specific TCR was mapped to the spike region that the TCR reacts to and placed in a CD4 or CD8 class. Log10-transformed breadth and depth values were compared by one-way ANOVA with Sidak's multiple comparisons tests. Imported from immuneACCESS, the table was reduced by TCRdb to in-frame sequences with V and J called. These copies leave out some clones; in studies compared against another copy, an unresolved V gene accounts for under half, and the cause of the remainder is not known. V, J and clone size are those of that table, while D and trimming were read from the DNA. The sample table records about 82,000 clones; 87% of these occur just once. Roughly 18% of the sample goes to the ten largest clones.

The material sequenced was peripheral blood, taken 28 days after the second AZD1222 dose. The V and J segments used are TRBV12-3 or TRBV12-4 and TRBJ1-1; TRBD1 could be the D gene, as 5 bases match. This sequence was found in an adult who received the AZD1222 COVID-19 vaccine. CDR3 reads: CASSLREGRAFF. The bases read TGTGCCAGCAGTTTAAGGGAGGGGAGAGCTTTCTTT.